Listed here are 25 T cell receptor beta chains from one sample, sequenced in a study of radiation and T cells in renal cell carcinoma. Some clones are missing from TCRdb's copy, which holds only in-frame ones; the method was immunoSEQ multiplex PCR. The sample shows more than 120,000 clones, around nine tenths of them seen only once. Time point denoted: blood 4 weeks post-SBRT, at nephrectomy. The treatment was: 15 Gy SBRT to primary tumor, nephrectomy 4 weeks later. The input for sequencing was blood, taken from a patient whose treatment included radiotherapy and nephrectomy. The source of these receptors is a woman aged 45-65 years with renal cell carcinoma.

The chain uses TRBV27 and TRBJ2-5; D is perhaps TRBD2 (6 bases). The CDR3 is 13 amino acids. The germline CDR1 and CDR2 sequences are MNHEY and SMNVEV (reference sequence). V was pared by 6 bases and J by 2 bases, with 10 bases between. The CDR3 DNA reads as TGTGCCAGCAGCTTGCGGGAACAAGAGACCCAGTACTTC. Protein product: CASSLREQETQYF.

V gene TRBV6-6 combines with J gene TRBJ2-2, with D perhaps TRBD2 (5 bases). This CDR3 has 13 residues. Germline V gene data show CDR1 as MNHNY and CDR2 as SVGAGI (reference sequence). Between the trimmed V and J ends, which lost 8 bases and 7 bases, there was a span of 14 bases. CDR3 residues: CASRLRRGGELFF. The CDR3, as DNA: TGTGCCAGCCGACTACGCCGTGGCGGGGAGCTGTTTTTT.

The chain has TRBV5-5 and TRBJ2-6; unclear D gene. This CDR3 contains 14 residues. Deletions cut 5 bases from V and 0 bases from J, with 6 bases between. CDR1 is SGHKS and CDR2 is YYEKEE in the germline V gene (reference sequence). The CDR3 sequence is CASRQNSGANVLTF. For the CDR3, the DNA is TGTGCCAGCAGGCAAAACTCTGGGGCCAACGTCCTGACTTTC.

The genes are TRBV7-3 and TRBJ2-7; TRBD2 matches 8 bases. The V gene's germline CDR1 is SGHTA and CDR2 FQGTGA. The V gene end was trimmed by 3 bases and the J gene end by 4 bases; junction bases not matched to a gene: 5. The CDR3 is made up of 14 amino acids. The CDR3 sequence is CASSLGPSGYEQYF. The CDR3 nucleotides are TGTGCCAGCAGCTTGGGTCCTAGCGGGTACGAGCAGTACTTC.

The J gene is TRBJ2-7, the V gene TRBV4-1; TRBD1 or TRBD2 may be the D gene (5 bases each). CDR3 length: 16 residues. Germline V gene sequence: CDR1 MGHRA, CDR2 YSYEKL. The V end lost 1 base, the J end lost 3 bases, and 16 bases lay between the germline ends. CDR3 sequence reads: CASSQGARDGIYEQYF. The CDR3 coding sequence is TGCGCCAGCAGCCAAGGGGCCCGGGACGGAATCTACGAGCAGTACTTC.

The V gene is TRBV10-3, the J gene TRBJ2-7; TRBD2 aligns across 9 bases. This CDR3 has 13 residues. Germline assignment: CDR1 ENHRY and CDR2 SYGVKD. This chain's CDR3 is CVAGGQISYEQYF. As DNA, the CDR3 is TGTGTTGCGGGGGGGCAGATCTCCTACGAGCAGTACTTC.

The rearrangement joins TRBV28 to TRBJ2-3; D might be TRBD1 or TRBD2, each matching 6 bases. Trimming shortened V by 4 bases and J by 2 bases, and 16 bases separated the two germline ends. The CDR3 is 16 amino acids. CDR1 MDHEN and CDR2 SYDVKM come from the germline V gene. The CDR3 loop reads CASSSPGAGITDTQYF. The CDR3 nucleotides are TGTGCCAGCAGTTCGCCAGGGGCGGGGATCACAGATACGCAGTATTTT.

This chain joins TRBV5-4 and TRBJ1-2, with D uncertain. V was shortened by 4 bases and J by 0 bases, with 7 bases between the two germline ends. The CDR3 runs to 13 residues. Germline CDR1 and CDR2: SGHNT and YYREEE (reference sequence). The CDR3 sequence: CASSQTANYGYTF. Here the CDR3 DNA reads TGTGCCAGCAGCCAGACTGCTAACTATGGCTACACCTTC.

The gene calls are TRBV7-9 and TRBJ2-5; weak D call: TRBD1 (6 bases). V was trimmed by 1 base and J by 7 bases, leaving 13 bases between them. The germline V gene encodes CDR1 SEHNR and CDR2 FQNEAQ (reference sequence). This CDR3 comprises 14 residues. DNA of the CDR3: TGTGCCAGCAGCTTAGGGCCACAGGGAAGGACCCAGTACTTC. The encoded protein is CASSLGPQGRTQYF.

The genes are TRBV2 and TRBJ2-7; TRBD1 matches 7 bases. CDR1 and CDR2 (germline): SNHLY, FYNNEI. This CDR3 comprises 13 residues. With 7 bases clipped from V and 2 bases from J, the junction kept 5 bases outside the gene matches. The CDR3 DNA reads as TGTGCCAGCACCCCCGGGACAGCCTACGAGCAGTACTTC. It encodes CASTPGTAYEQYF.

J is TRBJ2-7 and V is TRBV14; 8 bases align to TRBD1. The CDR3 has 14 amino acids. Germline lookup yields CDR1 SGHDN and CDR2 FVKESK. V was pared by 2 bases and J by 4 bases, with 4 bases of the junction left unmatched. CDR3 sequence: CASSQQGASYEQYF. In DNA form, the CDR3 reads TGTGCCAGCAGCCAACAGGGGGCGAGTTACGAGCAGTACTTC.

The chain couples TRBV10-3 to TRBJ2-7, with 7 bases fitting TRBD2. Germline CDR1 reads ENHRY; CDR2 reads SYGVKD. J lost 5 bases, V lost 6 bases, and 10 bases had no gene match. CDR3 size: 14 residues. CDR3 in amino acids: CAIRGGRPGDEQYF. The CDR3 DNA sequence: TGTGCCATCAGGGGGGGGAGACCGGGCGACGAGCAGTACTTC.

The chain recombines TRBV15 with TRBJ1-3; 8 positions agree with TRBD1. Germline V gives CDR1 LNHNV, CDR2 YYDKDF (reference sequence). This CDR3 region has 15 residues. With 3 bases clipped from V and 4 bases from J, the junction kept 5 bases outside the gene matches. CDR3 loop: CATSSYRGSGNTIYF. The CDR3 region has the DNA TGTGCCACCAGCAGTTACAGGGGGTCAGGAAACACCATATATTTT.

The rearrangement joins TRBV28 to TRBJ1-5; no firm D call. This CDR3 region has 15 residues. Trimming stripped 2 bases from V and 4 bases from J, with 12 bases between. Looked up from germline, CDR1 is MDHEN and CDR2 is SYDVKM. CDR3 nucleotide sequence: TGTGCCAGCAGTTTAGGAGGAGGGAATAATCAGCCCCAGCATTTT. Its translation is CASSLGGGNNQPQHF.

The rearrangement joins TRBV6-5 to TRBJ2-7; D is unclear. V was cut by 1 base and J by 4 bases, with 17 bases left in between. The CDR3 consists of 16 residues. Germline V lookup: CDR1 MNHEY, CDR2 SVGAGI. The CDR3 DNA sequence: TGTGCCAGCAGTTACTACAGTGCTTCTACCTGGTACGAGCAGTACTTC. Protein sequence: CASSYYSASTWYEQYF.

The sample holds a few counts of this clone. J is TRBJ2-2 and V is TRBV5-6; 8 bases align to TRBD1. CDR1 is SGHDT and CDR2 is YYEEEE in the germline V gene. The CDR3 runs 15 residues. V gave up 4 bases and J gave up 5 bases; unmatched junction bases: 7. CDR3 region: CASSRQGRSTGELFF. The DNA of the CDR3 is TGTGCCAGCAGCCGACAGGGGAGGTCAACCGGGGAGCTGTTTTTT. The full variable domain, in which reference TRBV5-6 and TRBJ2-2 provide the parts outside the CDR3, is DAGVTQSPTHLIKTRGQQVTLRCSPKSGHDTVSWYQQALGQGPQFIFQYYEEEERQRGNFPDRFSGHQFPNYSSELNVNALLLGDSALYLCASSRQGRSTGELFFGEGSRLTVL.

The CDR3 is CASSLTGSTDTQYF. In DNA, the CDR3 is TGTGCCAGCAGCTTGACGGGAAGCACAGATACGCAGTATTTT. V usage is TRBV5-4 and J usage is TRBJ2-3; D is perhaps TRBD2 (5 bases). Per germline, CDR1 SGHNT and CDR2 YYREEE (reference sequence). Trimming stripped 1 base from V and 0 bases from J, with 6 bases between. The CDR3 extends over 14 amino acids. The full variable domain, rest sourced from reference TRBV5-4 and TRBJ2-3, is ETGVTQSPTHLIKTRGQQVTLRCSSQSGHNTVSWYQQALGQGPQFIFQYYREEENGRGNFPPRFSGLQFPNYSSELNVNALELDDSALYLCASSLTGSTDTQYFGPGTRLTVL.

The V gene is TRBV28, the J gene TRBJ1-2, with 9 bases lining up with TRBD1. CDR1 and CDR2 (germline): MDHEN, SYDVKM. This CDR3 contains 16 residues. V shed 2 bases and J 0 bases; nucleotides not matched to a gene: 4. CDR3 in amino acids: CASSLAGTGSNYGYTF. In nucleotides, the CDR3 is TGTGCCAGCAGTTTAGCCGGGACAGGGTCTAACTATGGCTACACCTTC.

The chain links TRBV7-9 to TRBJ2-1; TRBD1 is a possible D gene (5 bases). From germline, CDR1 is SEHNR and CDR2 FQNEAQ (reference sequence). V lost 1 base to trimming and J lost 8 bases, with 12 bases between them. This CDR3 comprises 14 residues. The CDR3 region has the DNA TGTGCCAGCAGCTTAGGTCAGGGTGTCGATGAGCAGTTCTTC. It translates to CASSLGQGVDEQFF.

This chain links TRBV7-9 with TRBJ1-4; D is unresolved. This CDR3 contains 13 residues. Trimming shortened V by 7 bases and J by 7 bases, and 13 bases separated the two germline ends. The germline gives CDR1 SEHNR, CDR2 FQNEAQ (reference sequence). The CDR3 protein is CASTPLQTEKLFF. Written as DNA, the CDR3 is TGTGCCAGCACCCCCCTTCAGACTGAAAAACTGTTTTTT.

This clone was seen once. The J gene is TRBJ2-3, the V gene TRBV14; D gene uncertain. The V gene's germline CDR1 is SGHDN and CDR2 FVKESK. Trimming pared 6 bases from V and 1 base from J, leaving 11 bases between. This CDR3 is 14 amino acids long. The chain's CDR3 is CASSRRLGTDTQYF. CDR3 in DNA: TGTGCCAGCAGTAGAAGGCTGGGCACAGATACGCAGTATTTT.

V and J are TRBV19 and TRBJ2-5; D may be TRBD2 (5 bases). The germline V gene has CDR1 LNHDA and CDR2 SQIVND (reference sequence). This CDR3 has 12 residues. The V gene lost 7 bases and the J gene lost 8 bases, with 14 bases spanning the gap. The CDR3 here is CASTTVEGTQYF. Written as DNA, the CDR3 is TGTGCCAGTACCACGGTTGAGGGCACCCAGTACTTC.

The chain has TRBV9 and TRBJ2-5, with unresolved D. The CDR3 spans 13 residues. Deletions cut 0 bases from V and 5 bases from J, with 8 bases between. Germline CDR1 is SGDLS and CDR2 is YYNGEE. As DNA, the CDR3 is TGTGCCAGCAGCGTAGCAGTCCTCGAGACCCAGTACTTC. Protein sequence: CASSVAVLETQYF. Using reference TRBV9 and TRBJ2-5 for the parts outside the CDR3, the full variable domain is DSGVTQTPKHLITATGQRVTLRCSPRSGDLSVYWYQQSLDQGLQFLIQYYNGEERAKGNILERFSAQQFPDLHSELNLSSLELGDSALYFCASSVAVLETQYFGPGTRLLVL.

Here the CDR3 reads CASSSIRTGQYEQYF. CDR3 DNA sequence: TGTGCCAGCAGTTCTATCCGGACAGGGCAATACGAGCAGTACTTC. The chain combines TRBV27 with TRBJ2-7, with TRBD1 matching 8 bases. Unmatched junction bases numbered 9, after V lost 4 bases and J lost 4 bases. Germline V gene data show CDR1 as MNHEY and CDR2 as SMNVEV (reference sequence). CDR3 length: 15 amino acids.

The V call is TRBV4-3, the J call TRBJ1-5; maybe TRBD1 (6 bases). Trimming cost V 1 base and J 11 bases, with 18 bases left between them. The CDR3 is 15 amino acids. Per germline, CDR1 LGHNA and CDR2 YSLEER. The CDR3 reads CASSQAYGTYASQHF. The CDR3 DNA follows: TGCGCCAGCAGCCAAGCGTATGGGACATATGCGTCCCAGCATTTT.